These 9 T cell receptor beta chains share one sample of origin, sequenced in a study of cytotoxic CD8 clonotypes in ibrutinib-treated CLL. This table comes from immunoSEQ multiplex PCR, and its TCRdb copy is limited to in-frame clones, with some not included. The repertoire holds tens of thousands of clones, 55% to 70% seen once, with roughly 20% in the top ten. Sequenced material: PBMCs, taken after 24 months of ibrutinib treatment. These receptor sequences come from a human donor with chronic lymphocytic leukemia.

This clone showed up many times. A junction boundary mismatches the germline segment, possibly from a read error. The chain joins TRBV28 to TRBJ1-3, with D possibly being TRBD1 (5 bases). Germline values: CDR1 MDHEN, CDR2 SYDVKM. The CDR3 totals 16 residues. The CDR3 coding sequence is TGTGCCAGCAGTCCAAGCGGGACTCCCGATGGAGACACCATATATTTT. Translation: CASSPSGTPDGDTIYF.

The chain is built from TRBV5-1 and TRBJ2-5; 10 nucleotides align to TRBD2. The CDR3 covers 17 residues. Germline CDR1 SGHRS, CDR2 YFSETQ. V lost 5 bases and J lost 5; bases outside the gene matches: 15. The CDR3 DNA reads TGCGCCAGCAGTCCCGGACTAGCGGCTCGCCGGTCGGAGACCCAGTACTTC. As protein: CASSPGLAARRSETQYF.

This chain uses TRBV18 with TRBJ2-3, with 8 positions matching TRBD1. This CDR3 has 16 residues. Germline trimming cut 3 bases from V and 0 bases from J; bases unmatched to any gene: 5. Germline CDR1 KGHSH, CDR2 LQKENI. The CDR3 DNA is TGTGCCAGCTCACCGTGGACAGGGTCTAGCACAGATACGCAGTATTTT. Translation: CASSPWTGSSTDTQYF.

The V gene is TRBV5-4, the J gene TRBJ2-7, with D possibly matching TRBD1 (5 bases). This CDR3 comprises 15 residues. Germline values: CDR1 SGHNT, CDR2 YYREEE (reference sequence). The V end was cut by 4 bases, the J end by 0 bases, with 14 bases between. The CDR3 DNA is TGTGCCAGCAGCCGCCGGGTTACAGGCTCCTACGAGCAGTACTTC. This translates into CASSRRVTGSYEQYF.

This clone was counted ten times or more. CDR3: CASSPWTSGRAGETQYF. The CDR3 DNA reads TGTGCCAGCAGTCCGTGGACTAGCGGGAGGGCCGGAGAGACCCAGTACTTC. The V and J genes are TRBV28 and TRBJ2-5; 15 bases are shared with TRBD2. In germline, CDR1 is MDHEN, CDR2 SYDVKM. After removal of 5 bases from V and 4 bases from J, the junction contained 8 bases not matched to a gene. This CDR3 spans 17 amino acids.

The CDR3 spells CASSEGVRGEAFF. The CDR3 region has the DNA TGTGCCAGCAGTGAGGGAGTTAGGGGAGAAGCTTTCTTT. This chain connects TRBV6-1 to TRBJ1-1; perhaps TRBD1 as D (5 bases). Per the germline V gene, CDR1 is MNHNS and CDR2 is SASEGT. V lost 3 bases and J lost 8, with 13 bases in between. The CDR3 contains 13 residues.

This chain's CDR3 is CASSEARGSLADTQYF. The CDR3, as DNA: TGTGCCAGCAGTGAAGCCCGGGGCAGTTTGGCAGATACGCAGTATTTT. The V call is TRBV6-1, the J call TRBJ2-3; D possibly matches TRBD1 or TRBD2 (5 bases each). Germline V CDR1 and CDR2: MNHNS, SASEGT. V was shortened by 0 bases and J by 4 bases, with 14 bases between the two germline ends. This CDR3 comprises 16 residues.

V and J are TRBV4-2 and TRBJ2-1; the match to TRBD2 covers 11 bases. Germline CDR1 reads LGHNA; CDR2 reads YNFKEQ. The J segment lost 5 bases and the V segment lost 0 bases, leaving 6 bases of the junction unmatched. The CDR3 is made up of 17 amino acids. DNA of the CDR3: TGTGCCAGCAGCCAAGAAAGTGGGACTAGCGGCCACAATGAGCAGTTCTTC. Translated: CASSQESGTSGHNEQFF.

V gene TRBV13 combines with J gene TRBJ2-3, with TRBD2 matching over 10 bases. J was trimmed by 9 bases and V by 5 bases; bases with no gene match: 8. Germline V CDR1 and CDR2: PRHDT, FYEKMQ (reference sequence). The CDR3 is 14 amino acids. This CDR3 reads CASSLLAGDETQYF. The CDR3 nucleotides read TGTGCCAGCAGCCTCCTAGCGGGAGATGAGACGCAGTATTTT.